The T cell receptor (beta chain) under discussion was sequenced for a study of PD-L1 blockade in urothelial cancer. Background on the study: Reported median T cell count for blood samples was 140,000 to 150,000.

V shed 4 bases, J shed 5 bases, and the junction held 6 bases outside the gene matches. Germline V gene sequence: CDR1 LGHNA, CDR2 YSLEER. This CDR3 is built from 16 residues. Profiled with immunoSEQ multiplex PCR; TCRdb holds only in-frame clones, not every one. Of 40,000 to 60,000 clones in the sample, around 80% were seen once. Documented time point: pretreatment peripheral blood. Urothelial carcinoma in patients was locally advanced or metastatic. This chain connects TRBV4-3 to TRBJ2-1, with TRBD2 identical over 12 bases. The sequence derives from a man aged 65 to 79 with urothelial cancer. Sequencing used PBMCs, obtained around atezolizumab (anti-PD-L1) treatment. The CDR3 reads CASSPTSSGGDNEQFF. DNA of the CDR3: TGCGCCAGCAGCCCCACCTCTAGCGGGGGGGACAATGAGCAGTTCTTC.